A single T cell receptor beta chain is shown here with its context. Its matching antigen is unknown. Germline loops: CDR1 LGHDT, CDR2 YNNKEL (reference sequence). The V end was cut by 3 bases, the J end by 13 bases, with 22 bases between. The CDR3 has 15 amino acids. These data are taken from a study of T-cell memory formation after mild COVID-19. Looking at the study overall: Each donor largely had its own TCR clusters.

Study-wide points: There was a balanced CD4/CD8 profile in clones contracting day 15 to 85, and later expanders leaned CD4+. For contracting clones, CD4+ ones sat mainly in CM and EM, CD8+ in EMRA.

TCRdb passed the 5' RACE reads through MiXCR, listing each CDR3 protein once. The data show 400,000 to 500,000 distinct CDR3 sequences, 20% seen once. The gene calls are TRBV3-1 and TRBJ2-1, with a tentative D call TRBD2 (6 bases). The sequence was collected from an adult woman who had mild COVID-19 (a few samples of this study predate the infection). Cell type and time point are not known. Material: PBMCs or a T cell subset sorted from them (not recorded which). CDR3 sequence: CASSHAYELAPQQFF. The CDR3 region has the DNA TGTGCCAGCAGCCACGCTTATGAACTAGCCCCACAACAGTTCTTC.